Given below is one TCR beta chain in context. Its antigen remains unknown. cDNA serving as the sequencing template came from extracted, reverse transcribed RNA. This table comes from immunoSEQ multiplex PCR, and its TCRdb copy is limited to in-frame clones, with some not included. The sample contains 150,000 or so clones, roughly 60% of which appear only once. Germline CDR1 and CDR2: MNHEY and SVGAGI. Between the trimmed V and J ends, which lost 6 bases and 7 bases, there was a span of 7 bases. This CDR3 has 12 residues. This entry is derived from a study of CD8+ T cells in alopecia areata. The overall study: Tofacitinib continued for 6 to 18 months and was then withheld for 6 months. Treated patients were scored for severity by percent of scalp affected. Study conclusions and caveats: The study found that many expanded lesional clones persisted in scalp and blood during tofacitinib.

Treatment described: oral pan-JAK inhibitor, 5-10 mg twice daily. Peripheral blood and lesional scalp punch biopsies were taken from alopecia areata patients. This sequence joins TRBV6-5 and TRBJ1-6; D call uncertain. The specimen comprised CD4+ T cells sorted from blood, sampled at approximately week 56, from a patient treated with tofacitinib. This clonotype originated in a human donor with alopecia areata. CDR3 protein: CASRRQNSPLHF. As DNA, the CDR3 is TGTGCCAGCAGGCGGCAGAATTCACCCCTCCACTTT.